This T cell receptor (beta chain) was identified during a study of control samples from healthy donors and cancer patients. Data came from immunoSEQ multiplex PCR; TCRdb stores just in-frame clones and leaves some out. The profile covers about 160,000 clones, with roughly 90% appearing a single time and 9.5% to 15% taken by the ten largest. The CDR3 length is 15 residues. With 0 bases removed from V and 9 bases from J, the gap between germline ends came to 12 bases. Germline values: CDR1 LGHNA, CDR2 YSLEER. The chain is built from TRBV4-3 and TRBJ1-6, with TRBD1 as a possible D gene (6 bases). The specimen sequenced was blood. This sequence was found in a man aged 30-40 years in good health. This CDR3 is CASSQEEQGSSPLHF. The CDR3 DNA follows: TGCGCCAGCAGCCAAGAGGAACAGGGTAGTTCACCCCTCCACTTT.